Relative to its sample, the clone carrying this TCR beta chain is medium-sized. The tissue used was unsorted bulk material of about 19-33 mg. RNA and DNA were co-extracted from it with the AllPrep DNA/RNA mini kit. A primer matching the constant region was used to make TCR beta cDNA from approximately 0.45 ug of total RNA. Slightly modified ARM-PCR, run as three nested multiplex PCR rounds, produced the TCR beta libraries. TCRdb reprocessed the multiplex PCR reads with MiXCR, giving one entry per CDR3 protein. The profile shows about 21,000 distinct CDR3 sequences, about three quarters of them singletons. The data belong to a study of tumor-infiltrating lymphocytes in primary liver carcinoma. The sequencing input was liver tumor tissue from sampling region 1. The subset was: tumor region T1, superior pole. This receptor was taken from a woman in her twenties or thirties with primary liver carcinoma and hepatitis B virus infection.

The CDR3 here is CALRSYGYTF. DNA for the CDR3: TGTGCCCTCAGATCCTATGGCTACACCTTC. This rearrangement joins TRBV6-2 or TRBV6-3 to TRBJ1-2; D uncertain. Trimming stripped 11 bases from V and 4 bases from J, with 8 bases between. The CDR3 runs 10 residues. Germline assignment: CDR1 MNHEY and CDR2 SVGEGT.